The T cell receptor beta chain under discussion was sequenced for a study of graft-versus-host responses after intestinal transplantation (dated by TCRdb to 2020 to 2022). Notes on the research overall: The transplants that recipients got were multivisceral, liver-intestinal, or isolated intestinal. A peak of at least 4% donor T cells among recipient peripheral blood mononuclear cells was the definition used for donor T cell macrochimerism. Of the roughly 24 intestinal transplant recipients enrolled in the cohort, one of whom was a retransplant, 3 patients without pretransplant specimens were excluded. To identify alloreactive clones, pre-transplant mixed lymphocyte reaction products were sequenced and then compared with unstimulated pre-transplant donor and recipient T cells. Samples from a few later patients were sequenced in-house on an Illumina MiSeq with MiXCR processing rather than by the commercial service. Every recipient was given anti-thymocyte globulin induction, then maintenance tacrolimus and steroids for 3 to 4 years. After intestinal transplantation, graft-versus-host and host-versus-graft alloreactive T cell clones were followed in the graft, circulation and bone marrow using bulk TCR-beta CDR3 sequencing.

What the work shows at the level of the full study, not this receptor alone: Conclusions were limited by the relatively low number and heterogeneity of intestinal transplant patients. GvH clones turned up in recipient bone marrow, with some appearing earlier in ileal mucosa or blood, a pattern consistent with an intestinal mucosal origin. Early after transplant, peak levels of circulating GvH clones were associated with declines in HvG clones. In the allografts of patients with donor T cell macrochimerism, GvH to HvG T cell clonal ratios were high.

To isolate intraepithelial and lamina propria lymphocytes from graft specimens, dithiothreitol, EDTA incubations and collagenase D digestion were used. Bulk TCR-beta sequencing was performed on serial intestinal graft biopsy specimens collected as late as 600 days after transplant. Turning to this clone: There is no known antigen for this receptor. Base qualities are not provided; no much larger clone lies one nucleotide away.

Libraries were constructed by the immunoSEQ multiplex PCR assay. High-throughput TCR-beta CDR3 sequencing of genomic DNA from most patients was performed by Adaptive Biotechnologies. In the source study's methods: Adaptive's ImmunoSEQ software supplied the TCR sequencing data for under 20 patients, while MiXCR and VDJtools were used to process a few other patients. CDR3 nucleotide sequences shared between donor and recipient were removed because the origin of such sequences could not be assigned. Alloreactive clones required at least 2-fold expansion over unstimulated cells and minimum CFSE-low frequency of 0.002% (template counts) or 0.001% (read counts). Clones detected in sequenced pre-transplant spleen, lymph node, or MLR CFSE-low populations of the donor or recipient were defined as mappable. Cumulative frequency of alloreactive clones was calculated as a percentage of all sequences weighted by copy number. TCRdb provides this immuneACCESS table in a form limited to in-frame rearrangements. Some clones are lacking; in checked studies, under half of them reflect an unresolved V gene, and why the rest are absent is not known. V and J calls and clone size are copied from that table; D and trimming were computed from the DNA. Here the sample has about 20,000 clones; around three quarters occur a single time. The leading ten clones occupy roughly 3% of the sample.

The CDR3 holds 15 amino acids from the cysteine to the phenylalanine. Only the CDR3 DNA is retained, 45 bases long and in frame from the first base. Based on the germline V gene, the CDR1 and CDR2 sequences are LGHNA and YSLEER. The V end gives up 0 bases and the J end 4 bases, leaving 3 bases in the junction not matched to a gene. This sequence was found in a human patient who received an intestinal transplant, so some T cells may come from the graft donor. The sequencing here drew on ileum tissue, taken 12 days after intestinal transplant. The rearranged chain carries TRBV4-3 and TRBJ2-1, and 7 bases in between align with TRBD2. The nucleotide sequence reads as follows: TGCGCCAGCAGCCAAGAGGGACTACAATACAATGAGCAGTTCTTC. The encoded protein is CASSQEGLQYNEQFF.